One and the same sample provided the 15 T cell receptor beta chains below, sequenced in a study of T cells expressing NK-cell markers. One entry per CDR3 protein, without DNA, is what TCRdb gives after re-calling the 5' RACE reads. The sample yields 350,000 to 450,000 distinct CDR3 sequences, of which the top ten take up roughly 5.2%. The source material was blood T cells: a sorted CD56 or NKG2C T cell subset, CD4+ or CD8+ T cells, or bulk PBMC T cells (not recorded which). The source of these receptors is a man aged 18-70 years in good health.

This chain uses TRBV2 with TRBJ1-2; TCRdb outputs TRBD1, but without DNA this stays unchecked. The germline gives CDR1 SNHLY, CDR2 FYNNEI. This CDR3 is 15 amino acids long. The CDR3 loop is CASSPDSNLNYGYTF.

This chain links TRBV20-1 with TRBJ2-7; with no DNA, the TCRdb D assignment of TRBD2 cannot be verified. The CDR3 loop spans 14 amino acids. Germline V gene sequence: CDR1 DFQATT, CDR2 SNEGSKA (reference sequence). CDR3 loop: CSARGGLAPYEQYF.

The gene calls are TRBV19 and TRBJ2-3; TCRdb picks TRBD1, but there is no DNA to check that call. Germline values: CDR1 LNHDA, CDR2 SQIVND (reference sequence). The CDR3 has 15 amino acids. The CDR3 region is CASTRGDRVRDTQYF.

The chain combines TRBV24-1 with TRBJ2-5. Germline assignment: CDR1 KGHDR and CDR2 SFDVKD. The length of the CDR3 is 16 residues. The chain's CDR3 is CATSNSLWDSQETQYF.

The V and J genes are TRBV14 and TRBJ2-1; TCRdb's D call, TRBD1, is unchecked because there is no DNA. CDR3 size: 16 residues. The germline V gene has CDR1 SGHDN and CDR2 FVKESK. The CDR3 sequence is CASSQDQGGRYNEQFF.

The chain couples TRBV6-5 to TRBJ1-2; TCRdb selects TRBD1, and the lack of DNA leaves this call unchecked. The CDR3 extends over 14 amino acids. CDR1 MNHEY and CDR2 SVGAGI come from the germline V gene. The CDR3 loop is CASSYQSSGEGYTF.

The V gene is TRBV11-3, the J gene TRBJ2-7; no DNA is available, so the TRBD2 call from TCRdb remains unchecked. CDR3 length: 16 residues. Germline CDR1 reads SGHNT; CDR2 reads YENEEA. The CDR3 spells CASSPGGLAGEDEQYF. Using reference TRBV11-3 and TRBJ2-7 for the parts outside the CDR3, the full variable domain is EAGVVQSPRYKIIEKKQPVAFWCNPISGHNTLYWYLQNLGQGPELLIRYENEEAVDDSQLPKDRFSAERLKGVDSTLKIQPAELGDSAVYLCASSPGGLAGEDEQYFGPGTRLTVT.

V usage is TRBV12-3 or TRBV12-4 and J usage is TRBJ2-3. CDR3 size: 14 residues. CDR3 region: CASTTWRSTDTQYF.

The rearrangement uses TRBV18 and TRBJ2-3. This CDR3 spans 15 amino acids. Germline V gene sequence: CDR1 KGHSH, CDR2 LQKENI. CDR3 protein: CASSRLYSSTDTQYF.

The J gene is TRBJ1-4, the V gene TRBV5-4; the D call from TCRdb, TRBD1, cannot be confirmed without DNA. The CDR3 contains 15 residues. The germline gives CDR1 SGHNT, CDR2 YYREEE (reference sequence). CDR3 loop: CASSDYTGINEKLFF.

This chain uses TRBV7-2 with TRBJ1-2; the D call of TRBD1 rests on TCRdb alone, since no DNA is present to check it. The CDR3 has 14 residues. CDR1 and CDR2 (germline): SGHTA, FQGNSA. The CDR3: CASSRKTGVNGYTF.

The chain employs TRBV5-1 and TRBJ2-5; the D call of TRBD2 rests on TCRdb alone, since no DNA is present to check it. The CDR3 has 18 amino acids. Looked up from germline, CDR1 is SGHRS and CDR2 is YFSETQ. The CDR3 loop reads CASSLRTSGGLYQETQYF.

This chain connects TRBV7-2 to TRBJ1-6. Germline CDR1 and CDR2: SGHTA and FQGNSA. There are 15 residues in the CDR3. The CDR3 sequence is CASRRGSSYNSPLHF.

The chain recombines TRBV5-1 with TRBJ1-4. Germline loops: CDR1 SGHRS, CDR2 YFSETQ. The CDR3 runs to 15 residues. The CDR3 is CASSLDGQLGEKLFF. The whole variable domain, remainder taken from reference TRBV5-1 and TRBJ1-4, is KAGVTQTPRYLIKTRGQQVTLSCSPISGHRSVSWYQQTPGQGLQFLFEYFSETQRNKGNFPGRFSGRQFSNSRSEMNVSTLELGDSALYLCASSLDGQLGEKLFFGSGTQLSVL.

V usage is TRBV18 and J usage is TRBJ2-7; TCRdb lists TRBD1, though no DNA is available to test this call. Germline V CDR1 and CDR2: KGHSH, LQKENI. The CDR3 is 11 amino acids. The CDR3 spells CASSPGTGQYF.